This T cell receptor beta chain comes out of a study of cytomegalovirus exposure and HLA in healthy donors. Findings and caveats of the study: A later analysis found TCR association rates differed by HLA locus, highest for DRB1 and lowest for HLA-C.

Regarding this clone: Its antigen is unknown.

J gave up 2 bases and V 1 base, and 3 bases lay outside the gene matches. Germline V lookup: CDR1 GTSNPN, CDR2 SVGIG (reference sequence). The CDR3 contains 14 residues. Vbeta (60) and Jbeta (13) primers were used in the PCR. Sequencing was performed with immunoSEQ multiplex PCR; in TCRdb, only in-frame clones are kept and a portion is missing. This sample has 45,000 or so clones, with roughly 69% found just once. Specimen: PBMCs. This clonotype originated in a woman aged 25 to 39 in good health and CMV-seronegative. The rearrangement joins TRBV30 to TRBJ2-7; 9 nucleotides agree with TRBD2. CDR3 residues: CAWSGGRGAYEQYF. The DNA for the CDR3 is TGTGCCTGGAGTGGCGGGAGGGGGGCCTACGAGCAGTACTTC.